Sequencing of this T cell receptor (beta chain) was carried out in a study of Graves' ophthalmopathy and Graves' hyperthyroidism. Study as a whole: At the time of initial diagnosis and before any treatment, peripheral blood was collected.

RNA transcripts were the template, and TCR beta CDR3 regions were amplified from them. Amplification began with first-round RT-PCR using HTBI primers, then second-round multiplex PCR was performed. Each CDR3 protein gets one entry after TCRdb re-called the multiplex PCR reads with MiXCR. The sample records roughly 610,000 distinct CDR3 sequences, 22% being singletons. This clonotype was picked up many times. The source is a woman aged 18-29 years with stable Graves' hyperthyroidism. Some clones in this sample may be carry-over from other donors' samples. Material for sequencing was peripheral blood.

CDR3 DNA: TGTGCCAGCAGCTCGGGACTAGCGGAGTACCAAGAGACCCAGTACTTC. Its protein is CASSSGLAEYQETQYF. The V call is TRBV7-9, the J call TRBJ2-5; TRBD2 matches 11 bases. The V segment lost 4 bases and the J segment 0 bases; nucleotides outside the gene matches: 4. The CDR3 is 16 residues long. The germline CDR1 and CDR2 sequences are SEHNR and FQNEAQ (reference sequence).